This T cell receptor (beta chain) emerged from a study of blood T cell repertoires in COVID-19 (dated by TCRdb to the early 2020s). Regarding the complete study: Samples covering the acute and convalescent phases of COVID-19 were provided by collaborators in the United States, Italy and Spain. The samples were drawn from the first 160 participants of the ongoing ImmuneRACE study and from 950 to 1,500 subjects provided by 6 global collaborators. The prospective study material was composed of cDNA or gDNA derived from T cells, B-cell-depleted T cells, or PBMCs. Deeply sampled blood TCRbeta repertoires from subjects exposed to, actively infected with, or recovered from COVID-19 were included in the dataset. The sample metadata nearly always contained a de-identified subject ID, COVID-19 status, age in years and sex. The repertoires were released in a freely available public database meant as a resource for research on the immune response to SARS-CoV-2. Where available, HLA class I and class II types were obtained from metadata supplied by the sample provider rather than from assay-based typing. Study-wide findings and limitations: The quantity of clinical and demographic metadata differed by source and by participant and was supplied without curation.

TCRbeta CDR3 regions were amplified from genomic DNA by means of the immunoSEQ Assay, a bias-controlled multiplex PCR. The original pipeline was this. Within the assay, amplification of reference gene primers was used to estimate how many nucleated cells each sample contained. To quantify the absolute abundance of each unique TCRbeta CDR3 rearrangement, sequence reads were collapsed and filtered. For each sample, productive Simpson clonality was calculated as the square root of Simpson's diversity index over productive rearrangements. In TCRdb, the immuneACCESS table is reduced to in-frame sequences with V and J assigned. These tables do not hold every clone; where another copy was compared, an unresolved V gene accounts for under half, and the others remain unexplained. The V and J calls and clone size were taken over from that table, and D and trimming were inferred from the DNA. The sample table records tens of thousands of clones; roughly four fifths of these occur just once. Almost 7% of the sample is held by the ten biggest clonotypes.

With respect to this clone: Its antigen is not yet known. No base quality information exists; no much larger clone differs at one position.

The collaborating institutions used their own protocols to collect whole blood in K2EDTA tubes. For TCRbeta analysis, collaborator samples were shipped as frozen whole blood, as isolated PBMCs, or as DNA extracted from either sample type. Trimming accounts for 0 bases at V and 4 bases at J, while the number of junction bases matched to no gene is 14. Sequences MGHRA (CDR1) and YSYEKL (CDR2) are obtained from the germline V gene. Inclusive of the bounding cysteine and phenylalanine, the CDR3 is 19 residues long. The read is trimmed to its CDR3 DNA, 57 bases read in frame from base 1. The chain is encoded by TRBV4-1 joined to TRBJ2-5; TRBD2 matches 10 bases in the middle. This sequence originates from a man aged 45 to 65 with active or convalescent COVID-19. Sequencing was carried out using peripheral blood. The CDR3 protein: CASSQDGSGGARSGETQYF. The DNA sequence is TGCGCCAGCAGCCAAGATGGGAGCGGGGGGGCCAGGAGCGGAGAGACCCAGTACTTC.